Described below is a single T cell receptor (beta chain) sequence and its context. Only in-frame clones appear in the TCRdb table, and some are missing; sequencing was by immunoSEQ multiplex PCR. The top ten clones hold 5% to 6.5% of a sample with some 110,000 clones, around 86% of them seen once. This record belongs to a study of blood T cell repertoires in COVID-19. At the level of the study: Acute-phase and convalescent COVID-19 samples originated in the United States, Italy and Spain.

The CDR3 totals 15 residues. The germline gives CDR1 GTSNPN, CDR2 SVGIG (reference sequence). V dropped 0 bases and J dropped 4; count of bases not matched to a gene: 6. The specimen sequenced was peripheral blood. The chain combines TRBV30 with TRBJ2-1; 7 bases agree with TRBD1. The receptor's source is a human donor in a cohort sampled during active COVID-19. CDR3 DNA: TGTGCCTGGAGTGTGGTAGGACAGGATTACAATGAGCAGTTCTTC. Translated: CAWSVVGQDYNEQFF. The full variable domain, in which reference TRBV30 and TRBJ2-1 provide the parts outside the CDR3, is SQTIHQWPATLVQPVGSPLSLECTVEGTSNPNLYWYRQAAGRGLQLLFYSVGIGQISSEVPQNLSASRPQDRQFILSSKKLLLSDSGFYLCAWSVVGQDYNEQFFGPGTRLTVL.